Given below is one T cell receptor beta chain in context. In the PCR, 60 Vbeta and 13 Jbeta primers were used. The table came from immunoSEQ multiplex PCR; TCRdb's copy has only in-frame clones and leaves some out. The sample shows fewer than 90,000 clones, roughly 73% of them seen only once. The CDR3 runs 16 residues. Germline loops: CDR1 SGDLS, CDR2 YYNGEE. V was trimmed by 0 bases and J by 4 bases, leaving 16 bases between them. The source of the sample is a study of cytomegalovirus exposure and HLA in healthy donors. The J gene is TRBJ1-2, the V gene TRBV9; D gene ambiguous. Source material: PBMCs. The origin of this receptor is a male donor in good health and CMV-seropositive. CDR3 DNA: TGTGCCAGCAGCGTAGAAGGTGGGGAGGCTGCCTATGGCTACACCTTC. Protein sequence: CASSVEGGEAAYGYTF.